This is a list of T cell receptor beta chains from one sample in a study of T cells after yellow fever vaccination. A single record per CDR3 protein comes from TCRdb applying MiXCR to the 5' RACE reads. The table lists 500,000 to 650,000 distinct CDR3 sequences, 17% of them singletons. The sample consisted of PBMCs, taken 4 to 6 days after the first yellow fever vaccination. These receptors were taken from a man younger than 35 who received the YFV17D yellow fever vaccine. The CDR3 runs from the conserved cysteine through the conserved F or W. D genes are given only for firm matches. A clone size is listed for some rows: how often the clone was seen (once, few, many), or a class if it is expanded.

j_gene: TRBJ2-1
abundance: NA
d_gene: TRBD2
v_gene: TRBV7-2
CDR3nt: TGTGCCAGCAGCTTCGGCGGGGGGGGAAGAGAGCAGTTCTTC
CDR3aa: CASSFGGGGREQFF

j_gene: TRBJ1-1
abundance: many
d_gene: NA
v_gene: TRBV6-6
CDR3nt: TGTGCCAGCAACGGAGGCGGGGTCACTGAAGCTTTCTTT
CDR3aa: CASNGGGVTEAFF

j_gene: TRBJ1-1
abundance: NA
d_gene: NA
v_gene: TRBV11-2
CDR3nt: TGTGCCAGCAGCTTAGTAGGGGGGCTCACTCTCATGAACACTGAAGCTTTCTTT
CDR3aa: CASSLVGGLTLMNTEAFF

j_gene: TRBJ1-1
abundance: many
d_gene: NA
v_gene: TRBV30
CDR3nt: TGTGCCTGGAAACAGATCCTAGCTATGAACACTGAAGCTTTCTTT
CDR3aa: CAWKQILAMNTEAFF

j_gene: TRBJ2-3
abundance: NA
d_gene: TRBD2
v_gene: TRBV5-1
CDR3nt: TGCGCCAGCAGCTTGGACCAGCGGGGAACAGATACGCAGTATTTT
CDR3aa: CASSLDQRGTDTQYF

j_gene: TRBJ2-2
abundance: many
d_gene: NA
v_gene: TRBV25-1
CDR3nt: TGTGCCAGCAGTGAATATTCCAGGGGAGACACCGGGGAGCTGTTTTTT
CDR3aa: CASSEYSRGDTGELFF

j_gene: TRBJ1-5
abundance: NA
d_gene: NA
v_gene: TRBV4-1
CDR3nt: TGCGCCAGCAGCCAGTATCCCGACGGGTCGGATCAGCCCCAGCATTTT
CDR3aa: CASSQYPDGSDQPQHF

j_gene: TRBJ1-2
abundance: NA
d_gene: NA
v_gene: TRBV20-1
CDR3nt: TGCAGTGCTAGAGAAAAGGGGTACTATGGCTACACCTTC
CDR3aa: CSAREKGYYGYTF

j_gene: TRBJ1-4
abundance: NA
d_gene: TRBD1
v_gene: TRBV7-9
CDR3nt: TGTGCCAGCAGCTTACGGACAGGCTATAATGAAAAACTGTTTTTT
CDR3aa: CASSLRTGYNEKLFF

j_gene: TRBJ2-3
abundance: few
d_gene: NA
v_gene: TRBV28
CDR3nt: TGTGCCAGCAGTATCCTGACAGATACGCAGTATTTT
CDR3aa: CASSILTDTQYF

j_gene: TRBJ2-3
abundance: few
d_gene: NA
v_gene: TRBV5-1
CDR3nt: TGCGCCAGCAGCTCCAGGACAGTGAACACAGATACGCAGTATTTT
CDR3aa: CASSSRTVNTDTQYF

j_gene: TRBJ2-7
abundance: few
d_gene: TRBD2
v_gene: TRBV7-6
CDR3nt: TGTGCCAGCAGCCAAAATAGCGGGGGGTTATACGAGCAGTACTTC
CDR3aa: CASSQNSGGLYEQYF

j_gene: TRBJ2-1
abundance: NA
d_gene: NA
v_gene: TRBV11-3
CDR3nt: TGTGCCAGCAGCTTTAATGGCATTGAGCAGTTCTTC
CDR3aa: CASSFNGIEQFF

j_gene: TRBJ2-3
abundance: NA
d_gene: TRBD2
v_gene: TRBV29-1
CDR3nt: TGCAGCAAAGGGACCGGGACTAGCGCTGCAGATACGCAGTATTTT
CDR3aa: CSKGTGTSAADTQYF

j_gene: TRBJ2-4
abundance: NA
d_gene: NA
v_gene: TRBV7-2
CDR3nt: TGTGCCAGCAGCCCCTGGGGGCTGGACATTCAGTACTTC
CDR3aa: CASSPWGLDIQYF

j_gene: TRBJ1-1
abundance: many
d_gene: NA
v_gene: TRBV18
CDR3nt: TGTGCCAGCTCACCTTCTAGGGGCGGGACTGAAGCTTTCTTT
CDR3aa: CASSPSRGGTEAFF

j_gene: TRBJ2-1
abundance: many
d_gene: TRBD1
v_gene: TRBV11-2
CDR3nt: TGTGCCAGCAGCCCCCGGACAGGGGCCTACAATGAGCAGTTCTTC
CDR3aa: CASSPRTGAYNEQFF

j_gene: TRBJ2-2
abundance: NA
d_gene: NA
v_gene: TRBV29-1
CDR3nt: TGCAGCGTTGAGCTACCGCGGCGGGAGCTGTTTTTT
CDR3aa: CSVELPRRELFF

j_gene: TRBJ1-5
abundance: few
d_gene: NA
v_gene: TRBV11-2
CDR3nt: TGTGCCAGCAGCCCCAACGCCGGGGGCGGGGAGCCCCAGCATTTT
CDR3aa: CASSPNAGGGEPQHF

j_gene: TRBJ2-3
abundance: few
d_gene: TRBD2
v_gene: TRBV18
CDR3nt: TGTGCCAGCTCACCACTTAACGGGGGGTTGAGCACAGATACGCAGTATTTT
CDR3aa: CASSPLNGGLSTDTQYF

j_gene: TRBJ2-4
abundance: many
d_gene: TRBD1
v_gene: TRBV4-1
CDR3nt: TGCGCCAGCAGCCAAGGGCCCGCAGGGGGAGACAAAAACATTCAGTACTTC
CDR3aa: CASSQGPAGGDKNIQYF

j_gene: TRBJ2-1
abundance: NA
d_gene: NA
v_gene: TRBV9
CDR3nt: TGTGCCAGCAGCTCCCCCAAACAGGGCTGGGATGAGCAGTTCTTC
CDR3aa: CASSSPKQGWDEQFF

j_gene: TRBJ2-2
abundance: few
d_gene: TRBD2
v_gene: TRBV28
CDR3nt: TGTGCCAGCACCCTCGGGGGGGCGAACACCGGGGAGCTGTTTTTT
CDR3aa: CASTLGGANTGELFF

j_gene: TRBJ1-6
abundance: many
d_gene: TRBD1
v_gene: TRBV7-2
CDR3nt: TGTGCCAGCCGAGGACAGGGAGGGACTAATTCACCCCTCCACTTT
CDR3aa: CASRGQGGTNSPLHF

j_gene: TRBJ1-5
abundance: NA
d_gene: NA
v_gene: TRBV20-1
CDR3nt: TGCAGTGCTAGGGCCGGATGGGGGCAGCCCCAGCATTTT
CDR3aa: CSARAGWGQPQHF

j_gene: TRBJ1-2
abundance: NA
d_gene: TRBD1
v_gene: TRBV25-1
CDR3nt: TGTGCCAGCAGTGAATCGGGACAGGGTCACGGCTACACCTTC
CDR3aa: CASSESGQGHGYTF

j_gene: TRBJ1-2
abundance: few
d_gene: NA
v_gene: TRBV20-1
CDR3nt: TGCAGTGTTACAAACCCGGGGAACTATGGCTACACCTTC
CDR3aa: CSVTNPGNYGYTF

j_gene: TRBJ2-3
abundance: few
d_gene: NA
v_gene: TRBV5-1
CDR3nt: TGCGCCAGCAGCTTGGGGCAGGGGCTTCCAGATACGCAGTATTTT
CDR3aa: CASSLGQGLPDTQYF

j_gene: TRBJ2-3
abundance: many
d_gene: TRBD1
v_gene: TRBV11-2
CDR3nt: TGTGCCAGCACCACCGGGACAGGGGTTTCAGATACGCAGTATTTT
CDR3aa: CASTTGTGVSDTQYF

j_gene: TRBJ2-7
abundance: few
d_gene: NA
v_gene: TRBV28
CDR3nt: TGTGCCAGCAGAAAGAACCACGATATGAACTACGAGCAGTACTTC
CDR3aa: CASRKNHDMNYEQYF

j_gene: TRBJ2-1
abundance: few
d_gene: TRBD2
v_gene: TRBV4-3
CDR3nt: TGCGCCAGCAGCCAAAGCGGGGGGAACTCCTACAATGAGCAGTTCTTC
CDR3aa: CASSQSGGNSYNEQFF

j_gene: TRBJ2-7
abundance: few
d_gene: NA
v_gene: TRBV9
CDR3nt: TGTGCCAGCAGCGTAGGGGATTTCTACGAGCAGTACTTC
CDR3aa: CASSVGDFYEQYF

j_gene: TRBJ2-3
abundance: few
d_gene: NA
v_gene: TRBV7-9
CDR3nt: TGTGCCAGCAGCTCTCCTACCCCAGATACGCAGTATTTT
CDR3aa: CASSSPTPDTQYF

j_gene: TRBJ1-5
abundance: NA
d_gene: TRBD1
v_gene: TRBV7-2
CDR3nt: TGTGCCAGCAGCTCGACAGGGGGGCCGAATAGCAATCAGCCCCAGCATTTT
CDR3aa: CASSSTGGPNSNQPQHF

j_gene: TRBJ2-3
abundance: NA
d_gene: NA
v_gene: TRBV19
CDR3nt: TGTGCCTGTAGTCCTCACTGGGAGGCTGGCACAGATACGCAGTATTTT
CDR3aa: CACSPHWEAGTDTQYF

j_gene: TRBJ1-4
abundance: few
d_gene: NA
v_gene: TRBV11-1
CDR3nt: TGTGCCAGCAGCCGCGGGACTCCAAGTCTAAATGAAAAACTGTTTTTT
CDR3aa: CASSRGTPSLNEKLFF

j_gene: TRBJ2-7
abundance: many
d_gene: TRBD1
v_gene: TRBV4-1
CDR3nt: TGCGCCAGCAGCCATACATCGGGACAGGGCTACGAGCAGTACTTC
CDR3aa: CASSHTSGQGYEQYF

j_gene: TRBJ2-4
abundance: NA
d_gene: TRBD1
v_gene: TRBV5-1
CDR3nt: TGCGCCAGCAGCTCGTTAATAGATAAGGGACAGGCCATATACTTC
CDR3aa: CASSSLIDKGQAIYF

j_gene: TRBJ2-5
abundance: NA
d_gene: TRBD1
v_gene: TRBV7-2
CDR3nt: TGTGCCAGCAGCTCGGCCACAGGGGGGTCAGAGACCCAGTACTTC
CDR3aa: CASSSATGGSETQYF

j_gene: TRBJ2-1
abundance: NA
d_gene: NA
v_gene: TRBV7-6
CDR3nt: TGTGCCAGCAGCTTAGCGCACGGTGCTGAGCAGTTCTTC
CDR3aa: CASSLAHGAEQFF

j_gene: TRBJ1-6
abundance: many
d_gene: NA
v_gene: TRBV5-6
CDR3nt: TGTGCCAGCAGCTTAGCGGGGCCCTGGACCCCCCTCCACTTT
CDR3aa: CASSLAGPWTPLHF

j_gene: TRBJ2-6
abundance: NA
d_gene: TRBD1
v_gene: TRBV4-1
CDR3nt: TGCGCCAGCAGCCAAGTACCACAGGGGAACTCTGGGGCCAACGTCCTGACTTTC
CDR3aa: CASSQVPQGNSGANVLTF